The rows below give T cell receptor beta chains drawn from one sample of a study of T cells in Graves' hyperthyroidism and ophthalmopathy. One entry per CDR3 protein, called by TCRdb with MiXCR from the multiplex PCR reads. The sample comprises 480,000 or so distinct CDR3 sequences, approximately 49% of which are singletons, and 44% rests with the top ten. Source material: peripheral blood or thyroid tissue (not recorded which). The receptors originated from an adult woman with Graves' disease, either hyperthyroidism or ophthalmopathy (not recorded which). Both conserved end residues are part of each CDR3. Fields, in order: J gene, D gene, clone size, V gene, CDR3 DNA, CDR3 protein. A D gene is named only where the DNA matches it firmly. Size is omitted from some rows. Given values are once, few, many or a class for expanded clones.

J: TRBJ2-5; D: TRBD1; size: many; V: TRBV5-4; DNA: TGTGCCAGCAGCTTGGGGGGCGCACAGGGGGCCGGCGAGACCCAGTACTTC; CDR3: CASSLGGAQGAGETQYF
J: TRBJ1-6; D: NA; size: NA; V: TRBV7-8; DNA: TGTGCCAGCAAGGAGGACAGTCCGACTCCCCTCCACTTT; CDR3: CASKEDSPTPLHF
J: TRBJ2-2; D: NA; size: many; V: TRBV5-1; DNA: TGCGCCAGCAGCTTGGCCGCAGGTTCGAACACCGGGGAGCTGTTTTTT; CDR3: CASSLAAGSNTGELFF
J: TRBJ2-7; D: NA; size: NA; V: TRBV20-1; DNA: TGCAGTGCTTATACCCGGGTAGGTTACGAGCAGTACTTC; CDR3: CSAYTRVGYEQYF
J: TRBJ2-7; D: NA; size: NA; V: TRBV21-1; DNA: TGTGCCAGCAGCACGACAGGGAGTGGGTACGAGCAATACTTC; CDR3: CASSTTGSGYEQYF
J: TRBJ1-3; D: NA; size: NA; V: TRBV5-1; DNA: TGCGCCAGCAGCTTAAGGGCAGATCTTGGAAACACCATATATTTT; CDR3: CASSLRADLGNTIYF
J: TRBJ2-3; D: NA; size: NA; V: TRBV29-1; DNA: TGCAGCGTTGTGCGGGAACCAACAGATACGCAGTATTTT; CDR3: CSVVREPTDTQYF
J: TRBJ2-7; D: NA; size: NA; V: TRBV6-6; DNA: TGTGCCAGCAGTGCCTCCGTTGGCTCCTACGAGCAGTACTTC; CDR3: CASSASVGSYEQYF
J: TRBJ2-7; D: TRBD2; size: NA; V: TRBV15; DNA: TGTGCCACCAGCAGAGATTCCGGGGGGGCCTACGAGCAGTACTTC; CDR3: CATSRDSGGAYEQYF
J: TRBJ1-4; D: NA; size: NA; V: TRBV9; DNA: TGTGCCAGCAGCGTAGGACGATCACCAGTCGAAAAACTGTTTTTT; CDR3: CASSVGRSPVEKLFF
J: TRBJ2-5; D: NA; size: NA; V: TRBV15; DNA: TGTGCCACCAGCAGACGACTGGGCCAAGAGACCCAGTACTTC; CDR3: CATSRRLGQETQYF
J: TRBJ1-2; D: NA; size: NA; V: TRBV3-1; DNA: TGTGCCAGCAGCCAAGGAGGGGGTCCATATGGCTACACCTTC; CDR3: CASSQGGGPYGYTF
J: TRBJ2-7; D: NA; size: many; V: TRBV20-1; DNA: TGCAGTGCTAGAGATCAGGCGTCCTACGAGCAGTACTTC; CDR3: CSARDQASYEQYF
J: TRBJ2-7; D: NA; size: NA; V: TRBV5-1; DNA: TGCGCCAGCAGCTTGTTTCTGGGAGAGCAGTACTTC; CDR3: CASSLFLGEQYF
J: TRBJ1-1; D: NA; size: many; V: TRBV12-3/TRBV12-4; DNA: TGTGCCAGCAGTTTAGCGGTGGGGGGGACTGAAGCTTTCTTT; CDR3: CASSLAVGGTEAFF
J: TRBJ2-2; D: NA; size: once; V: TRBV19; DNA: TGTGCCAGTACCACGTCGGGCGGGGAGCTGTTTTTT; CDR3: CASTTSGGELFF
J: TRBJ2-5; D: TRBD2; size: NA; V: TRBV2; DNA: TGTGCCAGCAGGAGGCTAGCGGGAGTTCAGACCCAGTACTTC; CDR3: CASRRLAGVQTQYF
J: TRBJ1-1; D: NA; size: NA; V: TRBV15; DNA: TGTGCCACCAGCAGCCAAGGGCAGGTTGAAGCTTTCTTT; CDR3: CATSSQGQVEAFF
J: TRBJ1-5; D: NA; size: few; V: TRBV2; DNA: TGTGCCAGCAGGCCAGGACGGGACGTGGAGCCCCAGCATTTT; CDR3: CASRPGRDVEPQHF
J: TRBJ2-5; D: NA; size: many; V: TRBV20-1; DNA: TGCAGTGCCTATTCCCCACAGTTTGAGACCCAGTACTTC; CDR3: CSAYSPQFETQYF
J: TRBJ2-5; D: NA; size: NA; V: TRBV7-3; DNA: TGTGCCAGCAGGTCAGCCTCTTTGGAGGAGACCCAGTACTTC; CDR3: CASRSASLEETQYF
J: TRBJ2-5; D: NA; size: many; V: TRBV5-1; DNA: TGCGCCAGCAGCTCGACTACACAAGAGACCCAGTACTTC; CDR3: CASSSTTQETQYF
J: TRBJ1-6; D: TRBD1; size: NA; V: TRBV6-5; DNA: TGTGCCAGCAAAGGGACAGGCTATAATTCACCCCTCCACTTT; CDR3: CASKGTGYNSPLHF
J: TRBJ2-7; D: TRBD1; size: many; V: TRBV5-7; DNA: TGTGCCAGCAGCTGTGGGGCAGGGGGCAGGTACGAGCAGTACTTC; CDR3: CASSCGAGGRYEQYF
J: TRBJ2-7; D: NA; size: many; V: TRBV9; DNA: TGTGCCAGCAGCGTAGGCCATACCACCTACGAGCAGTACTTC; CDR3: CASSVGHTTYEQYF
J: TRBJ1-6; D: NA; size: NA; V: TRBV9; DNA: TGTGCCAGCAGCGACCGTAGCTATAATTCACCCCTCCACTTT; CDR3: CASSDRSYNSPLHF
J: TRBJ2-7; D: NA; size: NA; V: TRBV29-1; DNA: TGCAGCGTTTTCATGGGGAGCTCCTACGAGCAGTACTTC; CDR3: CSVFMGSSYEQYF
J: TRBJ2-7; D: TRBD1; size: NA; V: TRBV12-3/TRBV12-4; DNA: TGTGCCAGCAGTCCCCACGGGACAGGGCAGGGGAGGCAGTACTTC; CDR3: CASSPHGTGQGRQYF
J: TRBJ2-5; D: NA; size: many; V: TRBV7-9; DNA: TGTGCCAGCAGCTTAAGTAGCTGGGAGACCCAGTACTTC; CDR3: CASSLSSWETQYF
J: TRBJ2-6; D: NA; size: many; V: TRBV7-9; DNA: TGTGCCAGCAGCCCGGACGCTTCCTCTGGGGCCAACGTCCTGACTTTC; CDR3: CASSPDASSGANVLTF
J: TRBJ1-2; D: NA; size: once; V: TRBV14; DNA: TGTGCCAGCAGCCCACCTCAAGGAGGGCTGGGTAACTATGGCTACACCTTC; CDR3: CASSPPQGGLGNYGYTF
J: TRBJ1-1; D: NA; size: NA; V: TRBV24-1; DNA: TGTGCCACCAGTGGGCGAGGGGTCACTGAAGCTTTCTTT; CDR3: CATSGRGVTEAFF
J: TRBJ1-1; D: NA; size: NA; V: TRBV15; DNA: TGTGCCACCAGCAGAGAACTCGCAGGGACTCAGACTGAAGCTTTCTTT; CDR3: CATSRELAGTQTEAFF
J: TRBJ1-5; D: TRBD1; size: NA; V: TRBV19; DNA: TGTGCCACCCGAACCGGGACAGGGGGCCACAATCAGCCCCAGCATTTT; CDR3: CATRTGTGGHNQPQHF
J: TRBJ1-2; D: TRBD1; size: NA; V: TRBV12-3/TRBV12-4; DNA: TGTGCCAGCAGTTCAATAGGGGGCTCCTACACCTTC; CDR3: CASSSIGGSYTF
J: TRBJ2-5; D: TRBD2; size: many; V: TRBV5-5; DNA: TGTGCCAGCAGCTTGAGACTAGCGGGAATAGTTTGGGAGACCCAGTACTTC; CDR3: CASSLRLAGIVWETQYF
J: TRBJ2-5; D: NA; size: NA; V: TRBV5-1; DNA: TGCGCCAGCAGCTCTGCCGGAGGTCCACAAGAGACCCAGTACTTC; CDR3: CASSSAGGPQETQYF
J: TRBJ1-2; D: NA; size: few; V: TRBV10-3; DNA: TGTGCCATCAGCTCAGGGGCTGGCTATGGCTACACCTTC; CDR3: CAISSGAGYGYTF
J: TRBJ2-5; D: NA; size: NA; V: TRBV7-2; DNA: TGTGCCAGCAGCTTTCCCGTTGGCCAAGAGACCCAGTACTTC; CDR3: CASSFPVGQETQYF
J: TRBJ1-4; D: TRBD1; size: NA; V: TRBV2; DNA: TGTGCCAGCAGGGCCTCGGCCGCCAACACCGGGACAGGGTATCGAAAACTGTTTTTT; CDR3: CASRASAANTGTGYRKLFF
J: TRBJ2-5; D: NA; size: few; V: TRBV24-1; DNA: TGTGCCACCAGTGAGGGACCTCGAGAGACCCAGTACTTC; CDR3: CATSEGPRETQYF
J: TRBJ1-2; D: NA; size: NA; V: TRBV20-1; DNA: TGCAGTGCTAGGGACCTCGGGGACGATGGCTACACCTTC; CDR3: CSARDLGDDGYTF
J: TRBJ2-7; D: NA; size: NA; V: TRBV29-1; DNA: TGCAGCGTCCGAGGCACGCGCTCGATCAACGAGCAGTACTTC; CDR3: CSVRGTRSINEQYF
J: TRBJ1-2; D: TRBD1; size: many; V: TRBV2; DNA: TGTGCCAGCCCTAAGACAGGGAGCGATAACTATGGCTACACCTTC; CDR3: CASPKTGSDNYGYTF